The subject of this entry is one TCR beta chain. This record comes from a study of T cell changes during pregnancy in multiple sclerosis. Data came from immunoSEQ multiplex PCR; TCRdb stores just in-frame clones and leaves some out. The table lists approximately 45,000 clones, around 93% of them singletons. The germline gives CDR1 SQVTM, CDR2 ANQGSEA. CDR3 size: 11 residues. V lost 0 bases and J lost 5, with 4 bases in between. The chain uses TRBV29-1 and TRBJ1-1; no clear D. The receptor's source is a female donor with multiple sclerosis, enrolled in a pregnancy study. The sequenced sample was CD8+ T cells from peripheral blood mononuclear cells, obtained in the second trimester of pregnancy. CDR3 nucleotides: TGCAGCGTTGAAGATCAAACTGAAGCTTTCTTT. It encodes CSVEDQTEAFF.